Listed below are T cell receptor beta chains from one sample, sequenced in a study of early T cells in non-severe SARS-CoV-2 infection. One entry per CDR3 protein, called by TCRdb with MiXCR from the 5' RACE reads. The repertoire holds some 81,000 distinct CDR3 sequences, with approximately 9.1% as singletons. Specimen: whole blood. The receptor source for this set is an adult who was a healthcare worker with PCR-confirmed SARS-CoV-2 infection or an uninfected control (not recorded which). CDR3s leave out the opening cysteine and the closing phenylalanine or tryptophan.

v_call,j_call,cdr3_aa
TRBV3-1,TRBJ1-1,ASSQGRGRRAF
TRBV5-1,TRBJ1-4,ASSLAGVSTNEKLF
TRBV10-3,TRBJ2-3,AVSRDRGADTQY
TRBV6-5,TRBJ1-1,ASNPTGKGTEAF
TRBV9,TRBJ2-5,ASSVDPGIFETQY
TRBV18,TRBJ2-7,ASSPGLAGREQY
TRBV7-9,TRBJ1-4,ASSPGQGNEKLF
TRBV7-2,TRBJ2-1,ASSTQGAYNEQF
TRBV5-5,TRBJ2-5,ASSLRGQETQY
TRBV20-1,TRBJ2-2,SAAMTLGSGRGNTGELF
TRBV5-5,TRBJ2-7,ASSQLEGGQY
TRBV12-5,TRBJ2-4,ASLRDTENIQY
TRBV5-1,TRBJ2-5,ASSLLGSETQY
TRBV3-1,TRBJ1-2,ASAQGTYGYT
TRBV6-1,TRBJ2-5,AFGVRGQYQETQY
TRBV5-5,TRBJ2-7,ASSLFPGQGPYEQY
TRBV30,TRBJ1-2,AWSSLQGYT
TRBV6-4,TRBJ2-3,ASSDGSTDTQY
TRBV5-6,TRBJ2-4,ASSLLAGDKNIQY
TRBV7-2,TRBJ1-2,ASSPDRGGYGYT
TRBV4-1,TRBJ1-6,ASSQLQGRGSPLH
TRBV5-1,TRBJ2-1,ASSLAGSRGRDEQF
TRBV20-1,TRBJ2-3,SLAGGLADTDTQY
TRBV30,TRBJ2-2,AWSRLGSGTGELF
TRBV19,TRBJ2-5,ASREGAGAETQY
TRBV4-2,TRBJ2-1,ASSQVIAGGGFDEQF
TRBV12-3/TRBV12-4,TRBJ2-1,ASSPLALGLAYEQF
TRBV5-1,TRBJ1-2,ASRVLGPDGGYT
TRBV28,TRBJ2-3,ASSPLAGAPLQY
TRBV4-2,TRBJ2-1,ASSARTSGRINEQF